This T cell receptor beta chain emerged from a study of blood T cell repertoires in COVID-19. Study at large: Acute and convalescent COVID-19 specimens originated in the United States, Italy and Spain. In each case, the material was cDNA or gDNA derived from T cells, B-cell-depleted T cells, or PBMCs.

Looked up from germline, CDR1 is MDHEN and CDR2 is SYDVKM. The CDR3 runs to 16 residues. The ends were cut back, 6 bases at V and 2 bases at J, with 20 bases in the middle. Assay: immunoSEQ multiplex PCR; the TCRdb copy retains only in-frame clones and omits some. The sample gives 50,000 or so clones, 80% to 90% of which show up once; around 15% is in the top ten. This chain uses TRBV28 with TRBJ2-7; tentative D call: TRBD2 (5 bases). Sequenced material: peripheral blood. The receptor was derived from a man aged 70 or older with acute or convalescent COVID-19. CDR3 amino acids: CASSPGGLPRTYEQYF. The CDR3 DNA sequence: TGTGCCAGCAGCCCAGGCGGGCTACCGAGAACCTACGAGCAGTACTTC.